The next 13 T cell receptor beta chains were all read from a single sample in a study of cytomegalovirus exposure and HLA in healthy donors. Vbeta (60) and Jbeta (13) primers were used in the PCR. Sequencing was performed with immunoSEQ multiplex PCR; in TCRdb, only in-frame clones are kept and a portion is missing. The top ten clones hold approximately 1.5% of a sample with around 150,000 clones, around 68% of them seen once. Sequenced: PBMCs. All receptors derive from a middle-aged man in good health and CMV-seronegative.

The chain links TRBV11-2 to TRBJ2-1, with TRBD2 matching 14 bases. Trimming took 5 bases from V and 5 from J; bases not matched to a gene: 8. This CDR3 is 17 amino acids long. Germline V gives CDR1 SGHAT, CDR2 FQNNGV. The CDR3, as DNA: TGTGCCAGCAGCCCGGGACTAGCGGGGGTTATAGACAATGAGCAGTTCTTC. Amino acid sequence: CASSPGLAGVIDNEQFF.

The chain couples TRBV2 to TRBJ2-3; TRBD2 agrees at 14 bases. The germline V gene has CDR1 SNHLY and CDR2 FYNNEI. The trim removed 7 bases at V and 1 base at J, leaving 4 bases unmatched. The CDR3 loop spans 16 amino acids. The CDR3 spells CASIGLAGGRTDTQYF. The CDR3 region has the DNA TGTGCCAGCATCGGACTAGCGGGGGGACGCACAGATACGCAGTATTTT.

The rearrangement uses TRBV6-6 and TRBJ1-3; 8 nucleotides align to TRBD1. V was pared by 2 bases and J by 0 bases, with 3 bases of the junction left unmatched. There are 16 residues in the CDR3. The germline CDR1 and CDR2 sequences are MNHNY and SVGAGI (reference sequence). CDR3 sequence (DNA): TGTGCCAGCAGTTACCGGGGACAGGCCTCTGGAAACACCATATATTTT. Its protein product is CASSYRGQASGNTIYF.

This clone was counted a single time. V gene TRBV6-4 combines with J gene TRBJ2-6, with D tentatively TRBD1 (5 bases). Germline V lookup: CDR1 MRHNA, CDR2 SNTAGT. This CDR3 comprises 16 residues. Trimming shortened V by 0 bases and J by 0 bases, and 6 bases separated the two germline ends. This chain's CDR3 is CASSDSRASGANVLTF. The CDR3 nucleotides are TGTGCCAGCAGTGACTCCAGGGCCTCTGGGGCCAACGTCCTGACTTTC.

In nucleotides, the CDR3 is TGTGCCAGCTCACCTTATACAGGGGACTATGGCTACACCTTC. It is translated as CASSPYTGDYGYTF. The chain uses TRBV18 and TRBJ1-2; TRBD1 matches at 7 bases. Germline V lookup: CDR1 KGHSH, CDR2 LQKENI. This CDR3 region has 14 residues. The junction had 4 bases not matched to a gene; V was cut back by 3 bases and J by 3 bases.

The chain uses TRBV6-5 and TRBJ2-1, with a weak D call TRBD1 (6 bases). V was cut by 2 bases and J by 8 bases, with 19 bases left in between. CDR3 length equals 16 residues. CDR1 and CDR2 from the germline V gene are MNHEY and SVGAGI. The CDR3 DNA is TGTGCCAGCAGTTACCTTTCCGGACAGTTCCCTTATGAGCAGTTCTTC. Its translation is CASSYLSGQFPYEQFF.

This clone was picked up many times. CDR3 sequence (DNA): TGTGCCAGCAGTTCAGGCAGGGGTGCGAACACCGGGGAGCTGTTTTTT. Protein sequence: CASSSGRGANTGELFF. The chain has TRBV6-5 and TRBJ2-2; tentatively, D is TRBD1 (6 bases). V was trimmed by 4 bases and J by 0 bases, leaving 12 bases between them. Per germline, CDR1 MNHEY and CDR2 SVGAGI. The CDR3 extends over 16 amino acids.

The gene calls are TRBV6-1 and TRBJ2-2; D may be TRBD1 (7 bases). Between the trimmed V and J ends, which lost 8 bases and 4 bases, there was a span of 14 bases. CDR1 and CDR2 (germline): MNHNS, SASEGT. This CDR3 contains 14 residues. CDR3 residues: CASGGTAITGELFF. The CDR3 nucleotides read TGTGCCAGCGGCGGGACAGCAATCACCGGGGAGCTGTTTTTT.

The chain uses TRBV5-6 and TRBJ1-2; 7 positions match TRBD1. Germline values: CDR1 SGHDT, CDR2 YYEEEE. V shed 4 bases, J shed 2 bases, and the junction held 11 bases outside the gene matches. The CDR3 runs 16 residues. The CDR3 region is CASSLEITGDNYGYTF. DNA of the CDR3: TGTGCCAGCAGCCTGGAGATAACAGGGGACAACTATGGCTACACCTTC.

This chain joins TRBV6-6 and TRBJ2-2; 11 nucleotides align to TRBD1. J gave up 7 bases and V 6 bases, and 4 bases lay outside the gene matches. Germline-derived CDR1 and CDR2 are MNHNY and SVGAGI (reference sequence). CDR3 size: 14 residues. The DNA of the CDR3 is TGTGCCAGCAGGACCGGGACAGGGGGCGGGGAGCTGTTTTTT. The encoded protein is CASRTGTGGGELFF.

In nucleotides, the CDR3 is TGCGCCAGCAGCCCCGGTGGTCTTTCCTACAATGAGCAGTTCTTC. The encoded protein is CASSPGGLSYNEQFF. The chain has TRBV4-1 and TRBJ2-1; D is undetermined. The CDR3 contains 15 residues. Germline assignment: CDR1 MGHRA and CDR2 YSYEKL. Trimming took off 4 bases at V and 1 base at J, with 11 bases between the two ends.

This clone came up a few times. The J gene is TRBJ1-4, the V gene TRBV4-3; 7 bases are a match to TRBD1. This CDR3 is 15 amino acids long. Germline-derived CDR1 and CDR2 are LGHNA and YSLEER. Trimming cost V 1 base and J 8 bases; bases outside gene matches: 7. The CDR3 nucleotides are TGCGCCAGCAGCCAAGGGGGATCAGGGGGGGAAAAACTGTTTTTT. The encoded protein is CASSQGGSGGEKLFF.

This clone was counted between two and nine times. This chain links TRBV6-4 with TRBJ2-3; 8 bases are shared with TRBD2. Germline V gene lookup returns CDR1 MRHNA and CDR2 SNTAGT. This CDR3 region has 15 residues. With V trimmed by 6 bases and J by 4 bases, 9 bases remained unmatched. The CDR3: CASSPQSGGSDTQYF. CDR3 in DNA: TGTGCCAGCAGCCCCCAAAGCGGGGGCTCAGATACGCAGTATTTT.